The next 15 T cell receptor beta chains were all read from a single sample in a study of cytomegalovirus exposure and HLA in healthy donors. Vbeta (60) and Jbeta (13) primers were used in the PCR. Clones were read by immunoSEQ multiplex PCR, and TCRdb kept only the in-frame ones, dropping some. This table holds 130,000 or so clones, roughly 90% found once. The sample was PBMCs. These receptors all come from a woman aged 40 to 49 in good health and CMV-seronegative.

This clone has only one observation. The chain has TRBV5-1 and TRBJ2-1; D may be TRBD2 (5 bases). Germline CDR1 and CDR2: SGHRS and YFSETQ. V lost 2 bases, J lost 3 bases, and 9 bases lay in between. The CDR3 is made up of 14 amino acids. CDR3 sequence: CASSLSRDYNEQFF. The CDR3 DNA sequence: TGCGCCAGCAGCTTATCGAGGGACTACAATGAGCAGTTCTTC. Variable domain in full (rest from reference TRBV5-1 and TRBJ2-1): KAGVTQTPRYLIKTRGQQVTLSCSPISGHRSVSWYQQTPGQGLQFLFEYFSETQRNKGNFPGRFSGRQFSNSRSEMNVSTLELGDSALYLCASSLSRDYNEQFFGPGTRLTVL.

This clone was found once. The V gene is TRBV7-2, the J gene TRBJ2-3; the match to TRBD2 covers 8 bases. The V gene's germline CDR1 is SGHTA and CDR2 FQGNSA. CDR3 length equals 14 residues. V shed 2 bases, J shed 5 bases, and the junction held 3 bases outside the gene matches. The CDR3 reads CASSLTGRVDTQYF. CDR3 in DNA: TGTGCCAGCAGCTTAACCGGGAGGGTAGATACGCAGTATTTT.

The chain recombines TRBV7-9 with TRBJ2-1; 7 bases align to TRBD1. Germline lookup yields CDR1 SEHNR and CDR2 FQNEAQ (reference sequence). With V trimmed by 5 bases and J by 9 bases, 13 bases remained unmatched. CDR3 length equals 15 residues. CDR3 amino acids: CASSPDRLGVIEQFF. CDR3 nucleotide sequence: TGTGCCAGCAGCCCGGACAGGCTTGGAGTGATTGAGCAGTTCTTC.

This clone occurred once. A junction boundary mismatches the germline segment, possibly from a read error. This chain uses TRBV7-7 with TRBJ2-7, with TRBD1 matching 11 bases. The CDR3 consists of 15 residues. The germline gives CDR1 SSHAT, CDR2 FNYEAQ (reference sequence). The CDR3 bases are TGTGCTAGCAGCCCGGGACAGGGGGTAGCTGGGGAGCAGTACTTC. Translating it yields CASSPGQGVAGEQYF.

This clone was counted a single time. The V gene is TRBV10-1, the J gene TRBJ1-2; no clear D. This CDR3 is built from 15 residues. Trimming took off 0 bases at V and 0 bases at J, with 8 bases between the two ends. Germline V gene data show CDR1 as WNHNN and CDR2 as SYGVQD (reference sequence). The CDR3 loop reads CASSESYSANYGYTF. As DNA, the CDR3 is TGCGCCAGCAGTGAGTCGTATTCCGCTAACTATGGCTACACCTTC.

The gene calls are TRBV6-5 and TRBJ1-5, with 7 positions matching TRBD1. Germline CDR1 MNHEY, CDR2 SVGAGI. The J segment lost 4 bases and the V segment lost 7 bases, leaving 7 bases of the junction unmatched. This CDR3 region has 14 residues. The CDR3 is CASTPGQSNQPQHF. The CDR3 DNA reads TGTGCCAGCACCCCGGGACAGAGTAATCAGCCCCAGCATTTT.

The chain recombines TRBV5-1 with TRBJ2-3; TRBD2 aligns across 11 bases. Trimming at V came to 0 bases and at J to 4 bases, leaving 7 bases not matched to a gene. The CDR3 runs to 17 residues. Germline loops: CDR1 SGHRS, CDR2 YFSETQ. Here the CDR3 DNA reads TGCGCCAGCAGCTTGGGCCTAGCGGGAGGTGGGGCAGATACGCAGTATTTT. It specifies CASSLGLAGGGADTQYF.

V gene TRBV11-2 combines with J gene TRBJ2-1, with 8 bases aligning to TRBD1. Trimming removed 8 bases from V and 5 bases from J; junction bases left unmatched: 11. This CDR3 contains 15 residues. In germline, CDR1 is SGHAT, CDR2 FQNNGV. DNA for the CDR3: TGTGCCAGCGCAGCCCGACAGGGGCGCAACAATGAGCAGTTCTTC. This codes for CASAARQGRNNEQFF.

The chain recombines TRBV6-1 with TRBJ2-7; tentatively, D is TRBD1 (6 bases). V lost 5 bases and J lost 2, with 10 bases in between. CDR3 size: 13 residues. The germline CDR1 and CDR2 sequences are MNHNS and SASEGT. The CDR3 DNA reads TGTGCCAGCAGTCTCGGGACAACCTACGAGCAGTACTTC. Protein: CASSLGTTYEQYF.

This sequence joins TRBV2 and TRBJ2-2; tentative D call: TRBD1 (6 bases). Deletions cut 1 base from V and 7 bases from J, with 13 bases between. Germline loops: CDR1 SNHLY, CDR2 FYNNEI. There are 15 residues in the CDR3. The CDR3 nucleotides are TGTGCCAGCAGTGAAGTGGGGGCTGTACACGGGGAGCTGTTTTTT. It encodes CASSEVGAVHGELFF.

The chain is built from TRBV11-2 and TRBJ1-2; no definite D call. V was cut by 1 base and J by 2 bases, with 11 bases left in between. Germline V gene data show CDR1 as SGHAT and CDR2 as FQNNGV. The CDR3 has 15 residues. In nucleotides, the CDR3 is TGTGCCAGCAGCTTAGGGCCCCTAGCCAACTATGGCTACACCTTC. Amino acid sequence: CASSLGPLANYGYTF.

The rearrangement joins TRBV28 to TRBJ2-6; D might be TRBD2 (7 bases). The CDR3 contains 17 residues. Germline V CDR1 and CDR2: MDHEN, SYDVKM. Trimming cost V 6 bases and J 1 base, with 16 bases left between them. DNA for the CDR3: TGTGCCAGCAGGCCCGGGGGGCGGGGGTCTGGGGCCAACGTCCTGACTTTC. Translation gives CASRPGGRGSGANVLTF.

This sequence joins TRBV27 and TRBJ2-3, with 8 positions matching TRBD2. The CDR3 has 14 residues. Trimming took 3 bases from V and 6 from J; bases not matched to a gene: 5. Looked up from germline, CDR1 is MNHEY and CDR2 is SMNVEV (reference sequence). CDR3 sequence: CASSFSGIGDTQYF. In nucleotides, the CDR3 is TGTGCCAGCAGTTTTAGCGGGATTGGGGATACGCAGTATTTT.

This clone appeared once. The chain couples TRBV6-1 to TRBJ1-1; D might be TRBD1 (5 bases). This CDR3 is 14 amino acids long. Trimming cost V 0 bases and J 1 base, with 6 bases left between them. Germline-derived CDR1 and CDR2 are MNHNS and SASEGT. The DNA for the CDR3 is TGTGCCAGCAGTGAAGCGGGGGGGAACACTGAAGCTTTCTTT. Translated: CASSEAGGNTEAFF.

CDR3 region: CASSTYRGDSYNEQFF. The CDR3 DNA is TGTGCCAGTAGTACCTACAGGGGGGACTCCTACAATGAGCAGTTCTTC. The chain is built from TRBV19 and TRBJ2-1, with 8 bases that match TRBD1. CDR1 and CDR2 from the germline V gene are LNHDA and SQIVND (reference sequence). V lost 4 bases and J lost 0; bases outside the gene matches: 5. The CDR3 is 16 residues long.